One sample yielded the 13 T cell receptor beta chains listed below, sequenced in a study of shared clonotypes between healthy human individuals (dated by TCRdb to about 2020). Library generation was performed with the immunoSEQ multiplex PCR assay. The table comes from immuneACCESS by way of TCRdb, which keeps in-frame sequences with V and J called. Part of the clones is missing from these tables; in studies checked, under half for an unresolved V gene and the rest for unknown reasons. This sample lists over 2 million clones; over 85% were detected once. Together, the top ten hold 0.13% of the sample. The source material was naive CD4+ T cells sorted from blood. Reading the label with the study, this specimen's cell subset or site is: CD45RA+ positively selected. Every receptor here comes from a man aged 18 to 30 in good health.

This clone was detected a few times. At the DNA level, this CDR3 is encoded by other sequences in the same sample as well. For the CDR3, the DNA is TGTGCCAGTAGCCTGACAGGCATTAGCAATCAGCCCCAGCATTTT. This encodes CASSLTGISNQPQHF. The rearrangement uses TRBV19 and TRBJ1-5; a possible D gene is TRBD1 (6 bases). Trimming cost V 6 bases and J 0 bases, with 12 bases left between them. CDR3 length equals 15 residues. Germline V CDR1 and CDR2: LNHDA, SQIVND (reference sequence).

The chain recombines TRBV10-3 with TRBJ2-1; D is ambiguous. This CDR3 is built from 14 residues. Trimming left V 0 bases short and J 8 bases short, with 11 bases between. The germline V gene has CDR1 ENHRY and CDR2 SYGVKD. The CDR3 DNA follows: TGTGCCATCAGTGAGTCTGACGGACCTTATGAGCAGTTCTTC. Translation: CAISESDGPYEQFF.

Turning to this clone: This same CDR3 is encoded by further DNA sequences in the sample. V gene TRBV2 combines with J gene TRBJ2-5; D is unclear. Germline CDR1 reads SNHLY; CDR2 reads FYNNEI. This CDR3 is built from 11 residues. Trimming stripped 4 bases from V and 5 bases from J, with 5 bases between. CDR3 in DNA: TGTGCCAGCAGTGGAGTTGAGACCCAGTACTTC. Translation gives CASSGVETQYF.

This clone was recorded once. This chain links TRBV20-1 with TRBJ1-2; D call uncertain. This CDR3 contains 11 residues. CDR1 is DFQATT and CDR2 is SNEGSKA in the germline V gene (reference sequence). V was clipped by 3 bases and J by 8 bases, with 10 bases between them. DNA for the CDR3: TGCAGTGCTAGTAGAAACGACGGCTACACCTTC. This sequence encodes CSASRNDGYTF.

The genes are TRBV10-3 and TRBJ2-1, with TRBD2 matching 14 bases. The CDR3 extends over 17 amino acids. V lost 0 bases and J lost 7; bases outside the gene matches: 5. Per germline, CDR1 ENHRY and CDR2 SYGVKD. Here the CDR3 reads CAISESGTSGSLNEQFF. Written as DNA, the CDR3 is TGTGCCATCAGTGAGTCAGGGACTAGCGGGAGTTTGAATGAGCAGTTCTTC.

In this sample, this clone turned up a few times. The same CDR3 is also encoded by other DNA sequences in this sample. The rearrangement joins TRBV2 to TRBJ1-5; D possibly corresponds to TRBD1 (5 bases). Germline V CDR1 and CDR2: SNHLY, FYNNEI. The CDR3 has 14 residues. V gave up 2 bases and J gave up 1 base, with 6 bases separating them. CDR3 nucleotides: TGTGCCAGCAGTGAACAGGGAAGCAATCAGCCCCAGCATTTT. Its translation is CASSEQGSNQPQHF.

V is TRBV5-1 and J is TRBJ2-3; perhaps D is TRBD1 or TRBD2 (6 bases each). Trimming stripped 2 bases from V and 6 bases from J, with 13 bases between. The CDR3 consists of 14 residues. Germline V gene lookup returns CDR1 SGHRS and CDR2 YFSETQ. The CDR3 bases are TGCGCCAGCAGCTTACAGGGACTCGCGGATACGCAGTATTTT. It translates to CASSLQGLADTQYF.

The V and J genes are TRBV18 and TRBJ1-2; the match to TRBD1 covers 9 bases. Germline V lookup: CDR1 KGHSH, CDR2 LQKENI. The CDR3 length is 15 residues. V dropped 6 bases and J dropped 3; count of bases not matched to a gene: 8. The CDR3 protein is CASSIQGALDYGYTF. For the CDR3, the DNA is TGTGCCAGCTCGATACAGGGGGCTCTGGACTATGGCTACACCTTC.

The chain links TRBV6-5 to TRBJ1-5; no firm D call. There are 14 residues in the CDR3. The V end lost 5 bases, the J end lost 5 bases, and 13 bases lay between the germline ends. Germline values: CDR1 MNHEY, CDR2 SVGAGI. The CDR3 loop reads CASSRNPRDQPQHF. The CDR3 DNA follows: TGTGCCAGCAGTCGTAATCCGAGGGATCAGCCCCAGCATTTT.

V usage is TRBV27 and J usage is TRBJ1-6; tentatively, D is TRBD1 (5 bases). The length of the CDR3 is 15 residues. CDR1 and CDR2 (germline): MNHEY, SMNVEV (reference sequence). Trimming took off 8 bases at V and 4 bases at J, with 15 bases between the two ends. The CDR3 region has the DNA TGTGCCAGCCATAACGGGGGTGGGTATAATTCACCCCTCCACTTT. Amino acid sequence: CASHNGGGYNSPLHF.

The V and J genes are TRBV6-5 and TRBJ1-4; TRBD1 is a possible D gene (5 bases). CDR3 length equals 15 residues. V was cut by 6 bases and J by 7 bases, with 18 bases left in between. Germline assignment: CDR1 MNHEY and CDR2 SVGAGI. The CDR3 DNA reads TGTGCCAGCAGACCTGACAGCTGGAGGGGTGAAAAACTGTTTTTT. It is translated as CASRPDSWRGEKLFF.

The chain recombines TRBV5-1 with TRBJ2-5; D not certain. With 4 bases removed from V and 2 bases from J, the gap between germline ends came to 12 bases. This CDR3 is built from 14 residues. Germline values: CDR1 SGHRS, CDR2 YFSETQ. The CDR3 here is CASSPPGNQETQYF. DNA of the CDR3: TGCGCCAGCAGCCCGCCGGGCAATCAAGAGACCCAGTACTTC.

The chain combines TRBV30 with TRBJ1-2; 9 bases match TRBD1. V lost 0 bases to trimming and J lost 3 bases; unmatched junction nucleotides: 8. The CDR3 consists of 16 residues. The germline V gene has CDR1 GTSNPN and CDR2 SVGIG (reference sequence). Here the CDR3 reads CAWSVGWTGDHYGYTF. The CDR3 DNA follows: TGTGCCTGGAGTGTAGGGTGGACAGGGGATCACTATGGCTACACCTTC.